The 6 T cell receptor beta chains listed next were all sequenced from one sample in a study of tumor-infiltrating lymphocytes in primary liver carcinoma listed by TCRdb under 2017. The run used an Illumina HiSeq 2500. Starting from 450 to 500 ng total RNA, TCRbeta-specific cDNA was produced by reverse transcription with a constant-region primer and ProtoScript II reverse transcriptase. Three nested multiplex PCR rounds, following a slightly modified ARM-PCR procedure, were used to build the TCRbeta libraries. Multiplex TRBV1-TRBV30 forward primers and a Cbeta reverse primer were used in the first two PCR rounds, each of which was run for about 10 cycles. In-frame beta chains were kept once TCRdb had trimmed the public reads at Q25 with fastp and called clones with MiXCR. Each CDR3 protein appears once, grouped with its most common genes and DNA. The sample table lists some 190,000 distinct CDR3 sequences, less than 65% of them with a count of one. The ten largest clones capture approximately 68% of the sample.

Blood RNA was extracted from unsorted whole blood with TRIzol reagent; germline DNA came from the DNeasy Blood & Tissue kit. Sequencing input: peripheral blood. The receptor set was obtained from a man aged 40-49 years with primary liver carcinoma and hepatitis B virus infection.

The chain is built from TRBV13 and TRBJ2-2, with 7 bases fitting TRBD2. With V trimmed by 1 base and J by 5 bases, 10 bases remained unmatched. CDR1 is PRHDT and CDR2 is FYEKMQ in the germline V gene (reference sequence). The CDR3 is 17 residues long. The CDR3 is CASSLEGGKRETGELFF. CDR3 in DNA: TGTGCCAGCAGCTTAGAAGGTGGTAAGCGGGAAACCGGGGAGCTGTTTTTT.

Worth noting for this clonotype: It may be a read error: a sequence one base away is much more abundant. The chain carries TRBV11-2 and TRBJ2-3; TRBD2 is a possible D gene (6 bases). This CDR3 is built from 17 residues. V lost 3 bases to trimming and J lost 5 bases, with 21 bases between them. Per the germline V gene, CDR1 is SGHAT and CDR2 is FQNNGV. DNA of the CDR3: TGTGCCAGCAGCTTCCGTTCGGGGGTGTTGTACGGAGATACGCAGTATTTT. This encodes CASSFRSGVLYGDTQYF.

This clonotype appeared a few times. The V and J genes are TRBV6-6 and TRBJ1-6, with no clear D. Trimming removed 9 bases at V and 12 bases at J, with 15 bases between. The CDR3 sequence is 12 residues long. Per germline, CDR1 MNHNY and CDR2 SVGAGI (reference sequence). CDR3 protein: CASHSARGPLHF. The DNA of the CDR3 is TGTGCCAGTCATTCCGCCCGAGGACCCCTCCACTTT.

The rearrangement links TRBV7-9 to TRBJ2-7; TRBD2 agrees at 8 bases. CDR1 and CDR2 from the germline V gene are SEHNR and FQNEAQ (reference sequence). This CDR3 has 15 amino acids. Trimming cost V 1 base and J 3 bases; bases outside gene matches: 5. CDR3 bases: TGTGCCAGCAGCTTAGACGGACTAGCAGACTACGAGCAGTACTTC. Translating gives CASSLDGLADYEQYF.

The sample holds a few counts of this clonotype. This chain uses TRBV29-1 with TRBJ2-6, with D tentatively TRBD1 or TRBD2 (6 bases each). V lost 0 bases and J 2 bases, leaving 17 bases between the germline ends. This CDR3 has 18 residues. CDR1 and CDR2 (germline): SQVTM, ANQGSEA. The CDR3 DNA follows: TGCAGCGTTGAAGATTCGGGGGCAGGTCGGGCTGGGGCCAACGTCCTGACTTTC. Translated: CSVEDSGAGRAGANVLTF.

The chain has TRBV11-2 and TRBJ2-3; D is possibly TRBD2 (5 bases). The CDR3 covers 15 residues. Trimming removed 3 bases from V and 2 bases from J, with 12 bases in between. In germline, CDR1 is SGHAT, CDR2 FQNNGV. CDR3 in amino acids: CASSFTSGITDTQYF. The CDR3 coding sequence is TGTGCCAGCAGCTTTACGAGCGGAATCACAGATACGCAGTATTTT.